These 32 T cell receptor beta chains share one sample of origin, sequenced in a study of T cell repertoires in cytomegalovirus infection. No cognate antigen is known for these TCRs. TCRdb independently ran MiXCR on the reads; one entry per CDR3 protein. The table has approximately 910,000 distinct CDR3 sequences, approximately 33% seen once. The sample in question was cultured CD8+ T cells from PBMCs, obtained from culture after CMV antigen stimulation. The origin of the receptors is a human donor in good health (CMV status not recorded). Some clones in this sample may be carry-over from other donors' samples.

The table lists this clonotype with a few counts. The rearrangement joins TRBV6-6 to TRBJ2-5; TRBD2 aligns across 10 bases. With 9 bases clipped from V and 5 bases from J, the junction kept 6 bases outside the gene matches. CDR1 is MNHNY, CDR2 SVGAGI, per germline (reference sequence). The CDR3 is 13 amino acids. The CDR3 here is CASYLAGVETQYF. CDR3 DNA sequence: TGTGCCAGTTATCTAGCGGGGGTTGAGACCCAGTACTTC.

This clonotype was seen more than once but under ten times. The genes are TRBV28 and TRBJ2-5, with D perhaps matching TRBD1 (5 bases). Germline CDR1 is MDHEN and CDR2 is SYDVKM. This CDR3 region has 13 residues. V lost 4 bases, J lost 3 bases, and 9 bases lay in between. The CDR3 DNA reads as TGTGCCAGCAGTTCAGGGATGGAAGAGACCCAGTACTTC. Translated, it gives CASSSGMEETQYF. Full variable domain (outside the CDR3, taken from reference TRBV28 and TRBJ2-5): DVKVTQSSRYLVKRTGEKVFLECVQDMDHENMFWYRQDPGLGLRLIYFSYDVKMKEKGDIPEGYSVSREKKERFSLILESASTNQTSMYLCASSSGMEETQYFGPGTRLLVL.

The chain carries TRBV27 and TRBJ2-1, with 12 bases aligning to TRBD2. Germline V CDR1 and CDR2: MNHEY, SMNVEV (reference sequence). V shed 5 bases, J shed 5 bases, and the junction held 4 bases outside the gene matches. This CDR3 has 15 amino acids. The CDR3 DNA sequence: TGTGCCAGCAGTCCGTCTAGCGGGGGGGACAATGAGCAGTTCTTC. Translating it yields CASSPSSGGDNEQFF.

This clonotype came up a few times. The chain links TRBV7-2 to TRBJ2-7; possibly TRBD1 for D (6 bases). The germline V and J ends were trimmed by 5 bases and 7 bases, with 18 bases remaining between them. The CDR3 length is 14 residues. Germline V CDR1 and CDR2: SGHTA, FQGNSA. CDR3 coding DNA: TGTGCCAGCAGCCTGTCCGACAGGAGGTGGGAGCAGTACTTC. This codes for CASSLSDRRWEQYF.

V gene TRBV20-1 combines with J gene TRBJ2-2; D possibly matches TRBD1 or TRBD2 (5 bases each). Germline V gene lookup returns CDR1 DFQATT and CDR2 SNEGSKA (reference sequence). The CDR3 covers 15 residues. V was trimmed by 6 bases and J by 6 bases, leaving 20 bases between them. CDR3 nucleotides: TGCAGTGCCGCCCGGGAAGGGGCGAGTCCCGGGGAGCTGTTTTTT. Protein product: CSAAREGASPGELFF.

Regarding this clonotype: The junction and the germline gene differ at one end; a read error may be behind it. The chain joins TRBV20-1 to TRBJ2-1, with 7 bases matching TRBD2. Germline CDR1 is DFQATT and CDR2 is SNEGSKA (reference sequence). CDR3 size: 14 residues. Here the CDR3 reads CSARGWRTSNEQFF. CDR3 DNA sequence: TGCAGTGCCAGAGGGTGGCGGACTAGCAATGAGCAGTTCTTC.

This clonotype was seen more than once but under ten times. The chain recombines TRBV5-4 with TRBJ2-3; D uncertain. The germline CDR1 and CDR2 sequences are SGHNT and YYREEE (reference sequence). Trimming pared 1 base from V and 0 bases from J, leaving 9 bases between. The CDR3 sequence is 15 residues long. The CDR3 reads CASSLSHTSTDTQYF. CDR3 nucleotides: TGTGCCAGCAGCTTGTCTCATACAAGCACAGATACGCAGTATTTT.

Points on this clonotype: One junction end disagrees with the germline gene, perhaps due to a read error. This chain uses TRBV7-2 with TRBJ2-1; 9 bases fit TRBD1. The CDR3 covers 16 residues. Germline V lookup: CDR1 SGHTA, CDR2 FQGNSA. The CDR3 nucleotides are TGTGCCGGCAGCTCGACAGGGGGGCGAGTGTACAATGAGCAGTTCTTC. Translation: CAGSSTGGRVYNEQFF.

A word on this clonotype: Germline and junction disagree at one end, which may indicate a read error. The chain is built from TRBV7-6 and TRBJ2-1, with TRBD2 matching over 11 bases. Germline assignment: CDR1 SGHVS and CDR2 FNYEAQ. The CDR3 is 19 residues long. The CDR3 sequence: CASSLGRGPSGGRYNEQFF. As DNA, the CDR3 is TGTGCTAGCAGCTTAGGAAGGGGGCCTAGCGGGGGGAGATACAATGAGCAGTTCTTC. The full variable domain, rest sourced from reference TRBV7-6 and TRBJ2-1, is GAGVSQSPRYKVTKRGQDVALRCDPISGHVSLYWYRQALGQGPEFLTYFNYEAQQDKSGLPNDRFSAERPEGSISTLTIQRTEQRDSAMYRCASSLGRGPSGGRYNEQFFGPGTRLTVL.

The rearrangement links TRBV6-4 to TRBJ2-7, with D perhaps matching TRBD1 (5 bases). CDR1 is MRHNA, CDR2 SNTAGT, per germline. CDR3 length: 14 residues. Trimming removed 6 bases at V and 2 bases at J, with 14 bases between. CDR3 sequence (DNA): TGTGCCAGCAGCCAAGACAGTTACCCCTACGAGCAGTACTTC. Its translation: CASSQDSYPYEQYF.

The chain employs TRBV10-3 and TRBJ2-3; a weak D match, TRBD1 (5 bases). This CDR3 contains 18 residues. The germline gives CDR1 ENHRY, CDR2 SYGVKD. V was pared by 0 bases and J by 1 base, with 17 bases between. CDR3 bases: TGTGCCATCAGTGAGTCGACGAGCAGGGCTTGGGGCACAGATACGCAGTATTTT. Encoded protein: CAISESTSRAWGTDTQYF.

The gene calls are TRBV7-8 and TRBJ2-1; maybe TRBD1 (5 bases). Germline V lookup: CDR1 SGHVS, CDR2 FQNEAQ. V lost 0 bases to trimming and J lost 0 bases, with 21 bases between them. This CDR3 spans 20 amino acids. Here the CDR3 reads CASSLARQNNQPSSYNEQFF. Here the CDR3 DNA reads TGTGCCAGCAGCTTAGCTAGACAGAACAACCAGCCGAGCTCCTACAATGAGCAGTTCTTC.

This clonotype was counted only a few times. J is TRBJ2-1 and V is TRBV6-1; no reliable D call. This CDR3 comprises 12 residues. The V and J ends lost 7 bases and 6 bases respectively, with 10 bases between them. In germline, CDR1 is MNHNS, CDR2 SASEGT. CDR3 residues: CASNSAGNEQFF. CDR3 DNA sequence: TGTGCCAGCAATTCCGCCGGCAATGAGCAGTTCTTC.

This clonotype was detected a few times. J is TRBJ2-1 and V is TRBV19; D is perhaps TRBD1 (5 bases). V lost 4 bases, J lost 0 bases, and 7 bases lay in between. CDR3 length equals 14 residues. Germline V gene lookup returns CDR1 LNHDA and CDR2 SQIVND (reference sequence). The CDR3 protein is CASSTDNSYNEQFF. DNA of the CDR3: TGTGCCAGTAGTACGGACAACTCCTACAATGAGCAGTTCTTC.

CDR3 region: CASSHGGREKLFF. CDR3 sequence (DNA): TGTGCCAGCAGTCACGGGGGACGGGAAAAACTGTTTTTT. The gene calls are TRBV27 and TRBJ1-4, with a possible D match to TRBD1 (5 bases). The ends were cut back, 5 bases at V and 8 bases at J, with 12 bases in the middle. The CDR3 runs 13 residues. Looked up from germline, CDR1 is MNHEY and CDR2 is SMNVEV (reference sequence). The full variable domain, in which reference TRBV27 and TRBJ1-4 provide the parts outside the CDR3, is EAQVTQNPRYLITVTGKKLTVTCSQNMNHEYMSWYRQDPGLGLRQIYYSMNVEVTDKGDVPEGYKVSRKEKRNFPLILESPSPNQTSLYFCASSHGGREKLFFGSGTQLSVL.

V usage is TRBV7-6 and J usage is TRBJ1-1, with D tentatively TRBD1 (6 bases). The V gene lost 5 bases and the J gene lost 1 base, with 14 bases spanning the gap. This CDR3 is 15 amino acids long. Germline CDR1 is SGHVS and CDR2 is FNYEAQ. Here the CDR3 DNA reads TGTGCCAGCAGCAGAAAACAGGGAGCGAACACTGAAGCTTTCTTT. This encodes CASSRKQGANTEAFF.

This clonotype has at least ten counts. The chain couples TRBV11-2 to TRBJ2-1, with 7 bases aligning to TRBD1. The length of the CDR3 is 15 residues. Germline V gene sequence: CDR1 SGHAT, CDR2 FQNNGV. V lost 5 bases to trimming and J lost 8 bases; unmatched junction nucleotides: 12. CDR3 nucleotide sequence: TGTGCCAGCAGCCCACGGACGGGACAGTACGATGAGCAGTTCTTC. It codes for CASSPRTGQYDEQFF.

The sample holds a few counts of this clonotype. The chain couples TRBV6-1 to TRBJ2-1; tentatively, D is TRBD2 (6 bases). The CDR3 is 15 residues long. Trimming took 3 bases from V and 6 from J, leaving 15 bases between them. Germline V CDR1 and CDR2: MNHNS, SASEGT. CDR3 region: CASSERGGGANEQFF. CDR3 DNA sequence: TGTGCCAGCAGTGAGAGGGGAGGAGGGGCCAATGAGCAGTTCTTC.

This rearrangement joins TRBV10-3 to TRBJ2-7, with 10 bases that match TRBD1. Germline loops: CDR1 ENHRY, CDR2 SYGVKD. The trim removed 5 bases at V and 5 bases at J, leaving 6 bases unmatched. CDR3 length equals 14 residues. This chain's CDR3 is CAISSGTGADEQYV. The DNA of the CDR3 is TGTGCCATCAGTTCCGGGACAGGGGCTGACGAGCAGTACGTC.

Remarks on this clonotype: This may come from a read error, since a much larger clone is one base off. The rearrangement links TRBV7-6 to TRBJ2-1, with TRBD2 matching over 9 bases. The CDR3 is 14 residues long. Germline CDR1 is SGHVS and CDR2 is FNYEAQ. V was clipped by 4 bases and J by 7 bases; unmatched bases: 5. For the CDR3, the DNA is TGTGCCAGCAGCTCTAGCGGGGTGACGAATGAGCAGTTCTTC. Its translation is CASSSSGVTNEQFF.

This clonotype was recorded only once. The chain links TRBV18 to TRBJ2-2, with a tentative D call TRBD1 (8 bases). The V and J ends lost 3 bases and 2 bases respectively, with 19 bases between them. CDR1 and CDR2 from the germline V gene are KGHSH and LQKENI. The length of the CDR3 is 18 residues. CDR3 residues: CASSPKAGQALNTGELFF. The CDR3 coding sequence is TGTGCCAGCTCACCTAAAGCGGGACAGGCCTTAAACACCGGGGAGCTGTTTTTT. The complete variable domain, with remaining parts taken from reference TRBV18 and TRBJ2-2, reads NAGVMQNPRHLVRRRGQEARLRCSPMKGHSHVYWYRQLPEEGLKFMVYLQKENIIDESGMPKERFSAEFPKEGPSILRIQQVVRGDSAAYFCASSPKAGQALNTGELFFGEGSRLTVL.

The V call is TRBV19, the J call TRBJ2-1; 9 bases map to TRBD2. V trimming: 6 bases; J trimming: 2 bases; junction bases outside the gene matches: 17. The CDR3 runs to 19 residues. The germline V gene has CDR1 LNHDA and CDR2 SQIVND (reference sequence). This CDR3 reads CASRPDASGEAIAYNEQFF. CDR3 bases: TGTGCCAGTAGGCCGGACGCTAGCGGGGAGGCGATAGCCTACAATGAGCAGTTCTTC.

The CDR3 reads CASSRAQGGQETQYF. CDR3 bases: TGTGCCAGCAGTCGGGCGCAGGGGGGTCAAGAGACCCAGTACTTC. The chain recombines TRBV12-3 or TRBV12-4 with TRBJ2-5, with D possibly TRBD1 on 7 matching bases. There are 15 residues in the CDR3. V dropped 5 bases and J dropped 2 bases, with 15 bases sitting between them.

The V call is TRBV6-5, the J call TRBJ2-7; D unresolved. The CDR3 runs to 13 residues. The V end was cut by 0 bases, the J end by 0 bases, with 3 bases between. Germline values: CDR1 MNHEY, CDR2 SVGAGI. CDR3 coding DNA: TGTGCCAGCAGTTACTCTAACTCCTACGAGCAGTACTTC. It is translated as CASSYSNSYEQYF.

This clonotype was counted a few times. The chain couples TRBV7-9 to TRBJ2-7, with D unresolved. The CDR3 length is 14 residues. The germline V gene has CDR1 SEHNR and CDR2 FQNEAQ (reference sequence). V gave up 3 bases and J gave up 2 bases, with 11 bases separating them. The CDR3 sequence is CASSFQQQPYEQYF. DNA for the CDR3: TGTGCCAGCAGCTTTCAACAACAGCCCTACGAGCAGTACTTC.

This clonotype was counted between two and nine times. The chain links TRBV6-8 to TRBJ2-1, with 7 bases fitting TRBD2. The trim removed 6 bases at V and 4 bases at J, leaving 15 bases unmatched. Germline CDR1 and CDR2: MNHGY and SAAAGT. The CDR3 runs 17 residues. The CDR3 loop reads CASRFTGFGGVYNEQFF. CDR3 nucleotides: TGTGCCAGCAGATTTACAGGTTTTGGGGGGGTTTACAATGAGCAGTTCTTC.

This clonotype was seen more than once but under ten times. This rearrangement joins TRBV7-9 to TRBJ1-1; no clear D. Trimming removed 5 bases at V and 4 bases at J, with 8 bases between. Germline V lookup: CDR1 SEHNR, CDR2 FQNEAQ (reference sequence). This CDR3 is 12 amino acids long. The CDR3: CASSTPVTEAFF. The CDR3 DNA follows: TGTGCCAGCAGCACACCCGTCACTGAAGCTTTCTTT.

The J gene is TRBJ2-7, the V gene TRBV6-5; possibly TRBD1 for D (6 bases). The germline CDR1 and CDR2 sequences are MNHEY and SVGAGI. The CDR3 runs 16 residues. Deletions cut 0 bases from V and 3 bases from J, with 15 bases between. This chain's CDR3 is CASSYSPGTLDYEQYF. In nucleotides, the CDR3 is TGTGCCAGCAGTTACTCCCCTGGGACATTGGACTACGAGCAGTACTTC.

Only a few counts were recorded for this clonotype. The gene calls are TRBV7-9 and TRBJ1-2; D is unclear. The germline V gene has CDR1 SEHNR and CDR2 FQNEAQ (reference sequence). There are 13 residues in the CDR3. V lost 5 bases and J 3 bases, leaving 10 bases between the germline ends. For the CDR3, the DNA is TGTGCCAGCAGCAATGGACGTGACTATGGCTACACCTTC. Residues: CASSNGRDYGYTF.

This chain links TRBV6-1 with TRBJ2-1; D gene uncertain. The V end lost 5 bases, the J end lost 7 bases, and 9 bases lay between the germline ends. The CDR3 runs 12 residues. The germline CDR1 and CDR2 sequences are MNHNS and SASEGT. The CDR3 reads CASSYKWNEQFF. The CDR3 DNA is TGTGCCAGCAGTTATAAGTGGAATGAGCAGTTCTTC.

This chain links TRBV4-3 with TRBJ2-5, with D possibly called TRBD1 or TRBD2 (5 bases each). The ends were cut back, 3 bases at V and 1 base at J, with 12 bases in the middle. In germline, CDR1 is LGHNA, CDR2 YSLEER. The CDR3 runs 15 residues. The CDR3, as DNA: TGCGCCAGCAGCCATGGGACGGGAATCCAAGAGACCCAGTACTTC. Its protein is CASSHGTGIQETQYF.

This clonotype has only a few counts. CDR3 bases: TGCGCCAGCAGTGTGGTGAACTCCTATAATTCACCCCTCCACTTT. Translating it yields CASSVVNSYNSPLHF. The chain joins TRBV10-2 to TRBJ1-6; the D is unclear. V dropped 4 bases and J dropped 0 bases, with 7 bases sitting between them. This CDR3 is 15 amino acids long. CDR1 is WSHSY and CDR2 is SAAADI in the germline V gene.